This T cell receptor (beta chain) emerged from a study of T-cell reconstitution after alpha-beta-depleted transplantation in children. Construction of the TCRbeta library involved unique molecular identifiers. Each CDR3 protein gets one entry after TCRdb re-called the PCR reads with MiXCR. The sample has 250,000 to 300,000 distinct CDR3 sequences; roughly a tenth are singletons. This clonotype was counted a few times. What it recognizes is unknown. CDR3 length: 15 residues. V was clipped by 7 bases and J by 5 bases; unmatched bases: 11. CDR1 is SGHRS and CDR2 is YFSETQ in the germline V gene. The study, taken as a whole, reports: Among T cells one year after transplant, newly produced cells accounted for most counts and diversity. About two months after transplant, alpha-beta T cells reportedly came from several hundred expanded graft clones. Surviving thymic progenitors and recipient T cells were the source of high TCRbeta diversity at day 60 in some patients.

The starting material was PBMCs, obtained before TCRalphabeta/CD19-depleted stem cell transplant. The TCR sequence derives from a boy less than two years old with acute myeloid leukemia, due to receive a stem cell transplant. The chain couples TRBV5-1 to TRBJ2-5, with 10 bases lining up with TRBD1. CDR3 sequence reads: CASLPTGGDGETQYF. The CDR3 region has the DNA TGCGCCAGCCTACCGACAGGGGGCGACGGGGAGACCCAGTACTTC.